What follows are 24 T cell receptor beta chains derived from one specimen sequenced in a study of blood T cells in healthy people across ages. Primers used in a second PCR of roughly 7 to 12 cycles were a sample-barcoded 5' primer and a J-beta primer mix. TCRdb recomputed calls from the 5' RACE reads with MiXCR, one row per CDR3 protein. The table includes about 770,000 distinct CDR3 sequences, roughly 44% detected once. The sample comprised blood. The receptors here all came from a man between 60 and 70 years old in good health.

This clonotype appeared once. V usage is TRBV5-1 and J usage is TRBJ2-1; no firm D call. CDR1 is SGHRS, CDR2 YFSETQ, per germline. The V and J ends lost 0 bases and 3 bases respectively, with 16 bases between them. The CDR3 runs 17 residues. The CDR3 is CASSLGLGDWGYNEQFF. In DNA, the CDR3 is TGCGCCAGCAGCTTGGGCCTAGGCGACTGGGGCTACAATGAGCAGTTCTTC. Using reference TRBV5-1 and TRBJ2-1 for the parts outside the CDR3, the full variable domain is KAGVTQTPRYLIKTRGQQVTLSCSPISGHRSVSWYQQTPGQGLQFLFEYFSETQRNKGNFPGRFSGRQFSNSRSEMNVSTLELGDSALYLCASSLGLGDWGYNEQFFGPGTRLTVL.

The V gene is TRBV20-1, the J gene TRBJ1-2; D might be TRBD1 (6 bases). Germline values: CDR1 DFQATT, CDR2 SNEGSKA (reference sequence). The CDR3 runs 14 residues. Trimming cost V 5 bases and J 3 bases, with 16 bases left between them. The CDR3 sequence is CSAHRGPGDYGYTF. The CDR3 coding sequence is TGCAGTGCTCATCGTGGACCAGGGGACTATGGCTACACCTTC.

The V and J genes are TRBV7-9 and TRBJ2-2; 8 positions agree with TRBD2. Germline CDR1 is SEHNR and CDR2 is FQNEAQ (reference sequence). This CDR3 has 15 amino acids. Unmatched junction bases numbered 3, after V lost 5 bases and J lost 1 base. CDR3 residues: CASSRAGENTGELFF. The CDR3 DNA follows: TGTGCCAGCAGCCGAGCGGGGGAGAACACCGGGGAGCTGTTTTTT.

The V and J genes are TRBV24-1 and TRBJ1-4; 9 bases map to TRBD1. The CDR3 contains 16 residues. Trimming at V came to 2 bases and at J to 3 bases, leaving 3 bases not matched to a gene. CDR1 is KGHDR and CDR2 is SFDVKD in the germline V gene. The chain's CDR3 is CATSDSRDRANEKLFF. CDR3 coding DNA: TGTGCCACCAGTGATTCCCGGGACAGGGCTAATGAAAAACTGTTTTTT.

The genes are TRBV27 and TRBJ2-3, with D possibly being TRBD1 (6 bases). V lost 5 bases and J 4 bases, leaving 19 bases between the germline ends. This CDR3 is built from 16 residues. Germline V gene data show CDR1 as MNHEY and CDR2 as SMNVEV (reference sequence). CDR3 nucleotides: TGTGCCAGCAGTGAAGCAGGGGTTAAGGGGTCAGATACGCAGTATTTT. The encoded protein is CASSEAGVKGSDTQYF.

The chain is built from TRBV6-6 and TRBJ2-5; TRBD1 aligns across 9 bases. The J call may be wrong; the DNA end is better matched by TRBJ2-7. This CDR3 contains 14 residues. Germline V gene sequence: CDR1 MNHNY, CDR2 SVGAGI (reference sequence). In nucleotides, the CDR3 is TGTGCCAGCAGCCAAACGACAGGGGGGAACGAGCAGTACTTC. Translating it yields CASSQTTGGNEQYF.

To note about this clonotype: Sequence at one end of the junction differs from germline and may be a read error. The chain uses TRBV3-1 and TRBJ1-5; the match to TRBD1 covers 10 bases. CDR3 length: 16 residues. Germline V gene sequence: CDR1 LGHDT, CDR2 YNNKEL (reference sequence). The CDR3 is CAGSQDRGRPNQPQHF. DNA for the CDR3: TGTGCCGGCAGCCAAGACAGGGGGCGACCCAATCAGCCCCAGCATTTT.

This chain connects TRBV25-1 to TRBJ1-2; 7 bases align to TRBD1. Germline trimming cut 1 base from V and 4 bases from J; bases unmatched to any gene: 9. This CDR3 has 16 amino acids. Germline-derived CDR1 and CDR2 are MGHDK and SYGVNS. The CDR3, as DNA: TGTGCCAGCAGTGAATCGACAGGGCAACTCGCCTATGGCTACACCTTC. Translation: CASSESTGQLAYGYTF.

The chain couples TRBV7-9 to TRBJ2-7; no clear D gene. The V gene lost 6 bases and the J gene lost 1 base, with 13 bases spanning the gap. The CDR3 spans 14 residues. Per germline, CDR1 SEHNR and CDR2 FQNEAQ (reference sequence). CDR3 region: CASRGTNRSYEQYF. CDR3 nucleotide sequence: TGTGCCAGCAGGGGAACGAATCGGTCCTACGAGCAGTACTTC.

The sample holds many counts of this clonotype. The J gene is TRBJ2-1, the V gene TRBV12-3 or TRBV12-4; tentative D call: TRBD1 (7 bases). The ends were cut back, 2 bases at V and 6 bases at J, with 14 bases in the middle. This CDR3 comprises 15 residues. The CDR3 DNA follows: TGTGCCAGCAGTTTACGACAGGGAGGCTCCAATGAGCAGTTCTTC. It specifies CASSLRQGGSNEQFF.

CDR3 loop: CASSVVGSPGTQYF. For the CDR3, the DNA is TGTGCCAGCAGCGTAGTGGGCTCGCCTGGTACGCAGTATTTT. This rearrangement joins TRBV9 to TRBJ2-3; D unclear. V was trimmed by 0 bases and J by 8 bases, leaving 13 bases between them. Germline assignment: CDR1 SGDLS and CDR2 YYNGEE. This CDR3 has 14 amino acids.

This clonotype occurred a few times. This rearrangement joins TRBV6-6 to TRBJ2-7, with 9 bases aligning to TRBD1. With 6 bases clipped from V and 3 bases from J, the junction kept 3 bases outside the gene matches. The CDR3 extends over 13 amino acids. The germline gives CDR1 MNHNY, CDR2 SVGAGI (reference sequence). The CDR3 bases are TGTGCCAGCAGGGGGACAGGGAACTACGAGCAGTACTTC. Residues: CASRGTGNYEQYF.

The chain couples TRBV11-2 to TRBJ2-7; tentatively, D is TRBD1 (5 bases). Per germline, CDR1 SGHAT and CDR2 FQNNGV. Between the trimmed V and J ends, which lost 3 bases and 0 bases, there was a span of 12 bases. The CDR3 contains 15 residues. The CDR3 here is CASSLGHRNSYEQYF. The CDR3 DNA reads TGTGCCAGCAGCTTGGGGCACAGGAACTCCTACGAGCAGTACTTC.

The CDR3 DNA reads as TGTGCCAGCAGCTTAGGGGCCGGGACAGTAATCGGTGAGCAGTTCTTC. It codes for CASSLGAGTVIGEQFF. The J gene is TRBJ2-1, the V gene TRBV7-2; the match to TRBD1 covers 7 bases. The V segment lost 1 base and the J segment 9 bases; nucleotides outside the gene matches: 12. Per the germline V gene, CDR1 is SGHTA and CDR2 is FQGNSA. This CDR3 comprises 16 residues.

This chain joins TRBV25-1 and TRBJ1-4; no firm D call. The CDR3 has 15 amino acids. V gave up 0 bases and J gave up 5 bases, with 10 bases separating them. Germline loops: CDR1 MGHDK, CDR2 SYGVNS. Written as DNA, the CDR3 is TGTGCCAGCAGTGAATACGGCAGTTCGAATGAAAAACTGTTTTTT. This encodes CASSEYGSSNEKLFF.

Comment on this clonotype: One end of the junction varies from germline; a read error may be responsible. The chain has TRBV14 and TRBJ2-1, with 7 bases aligning to TRBD2. Germline CDR1 is SGHDN and CDR2 is FVKESK. The CDR3 has 11 residues. CDR3 amino acids: CVSSQVAGQFF. The DNA of the CDR3 is TGTGTCAGCAGCCAAGTAGCGGGGCAGTTCTTC.

The rearrangement links TRBV14 to TRBJ1-4; D unresolved. In germline, CDR1 is SGHDN, CDR2 FVKESK. The CDR3 consists of 15 residues. With 0 bases removed from V and 0 bases from J, the gap between germline ends came to 5 bases. This CDR3 is CASSQDQPTNEKLFF. The CDR3 DNA sequence: TGTGCCAGCAGCCAAGACCAGCCAACTAATGAAAAACTGTTTTTT.

This clonotype was seen many times. This chain uses TRBV20-1 with TRBJ2-1; D gene uncertain. Germline CDR1 and CDR2: DFQATT and SNEGSKA (reference sequence). Trimming pared 3 bases from V and 4 bases from J, leaving 16 bases between. The CDR3 has 15 amino acids. The CDR3 reads CSARRASGSYNEQFF. DNA of the CDR3: TGCAGTGCTAGGCGCGCGTCCGGGTCGTACAATGAGCAGTTCTTC.

The chain carries TRBV20-1 and TRBJ2-7, with 8 bases lining up with TRBD2. V trimming: 1 base; J trimming: 2 bases; junction bases outside the gene matches: 10. Germline V lookup: CDR1 DFQATT, CDR2 SNEGSKA (reference sequence). This CDR3 is 16 amino acids long. The CDR3 bases are TGCAGTGCTAGAGCCGACCTTAGCGGGGTCACCTACGAGCAGTACTTC. Residues: CSARADLSGVTYEQYF.

The chain recombines TRBV7-9 with TRBJ2-5; TRBD2 matches 11 bases. Germline lookup yields CDR1 SEHNR and CDR2 FQNEAQ (reference sequence). With V trimmed by 5 bases and J by 1 base, 3 bases remained unmatched. The CDR3 consists of 15 residues. CDR3 nucleotide sequence: TGTGCCAGCAGCGGGGGGACTAGCGGCCAAGAGACCCAGTACTTC. Translation gives CASSGGTSGQETQYF.

This sequence joins TRBV6-6 and TRBJ2-1; 8 bases match TRBD2. From germline, CDR1 is MNHNY and CDR2 SVGAGI (reference sequence). The CDR3 has 16 residues. The V segment lost 0 bases and the J segment 3 bases; nucleotides outside the gene matches: 4. CDR3 DNA sequence: TGTGCCAGCAGTTACTCGTCTGCGGGGGGCTACAATGAGCAGTTCTTC. It codes for CASSYSSAGGYNEQFF.

This clonotype was counted a few times. The chain joins TRBV5-6 to TRBJ2-3; 7 bases are a match to TRBD1. The CDR3 is made up of 16 amino acids. Unmatched junction bases numbered 8, after V lost 2 bases and J lost 2 bases. Germline CDR1 reads SGHDT; CDR2 reads YYEEEE. The CDR3 nucleotides read TGTGCCAGCAGCTTCATAAAGGACAGGAACACAGATACGCAGTATTTT. Translated, it gives CASSFIKDRNTDTQYF. The full variable domain, rest sourced from reference TRBV5-6 and TRBJ2-3, is DAGVTQSPTHLIKTRGQQVTLRCSPKSGHDTVSWYQQALGQGPQFIFQYYEEEERQRGNFPDRFSGHQFPNYSSELNVNALLLGDSALYLCASSFIKDRNTDTQYFGPGTRLTVL.

The V gene is TRBV10-2, the J gene TRBJ2-4, with a tentative D call TRBD2 (5 bases). Matching the DNA end better, TRBJ2-5 makes the J call doubtful. Germline V gene lookup returns CDR1 WSHSY and CDR2 SAAADI. This CDR3 is built from 13 residues. Here the CDR3 reads CASSKEGLETQYF. The CDR3 DNA reads TGCGCCAGCAGTAAAGAGGGCCTGGAGACCCAGTACTTC.

The V gene is TRBV7-9, the J gene TRBJ2-7, with 9 bases lining up with TRBD1. The CDR3 contains 14 residues. V lost 3 bases, J lost 4 bases, and 4 bases stayed unmatched. Germline CDR1 reads SEHNR; CDR2 reads FQNEAQ (reference sequence). The CDR3 DNA sequence: TGTGCCAGCAGCTTTCAACAGGGGGCGTACGAGCAGTACTTC. As protein: CASSFQQGAYEQYF.